A selection of T cell receptor beta chains follows, all from one sample in a study of cytomegalovirus exposure and HLA in healthy donors. The protocol was immunoSEQ multiplex PCR, while the TCRdb copy is restricted to in-frame clones and leaves out a portion. Among about 160,000 clones listed, approximately 80% were seen once. The material sequenced was PBMCs. The receptors were sampled from a man aged 50-59 years in good health and CMV-seropositive. CDR3s include the opening cysteine and the closing phenylalanine or tryptophan. A D gene is named only where the DNA matches it firmly. For some rows the clone size is stated as once, few or many, or as a class when expanded; others skip it.

J gene,clone size,D gene,V gene,CDR3 DNA,CDR3 protein
TRBJ1-6,once,.,TRBV18,TGTGCCAGCTCACCGGGGCTCACCTCCTCAAATTCACCCCTCCACTTT,CASSPGLTSSNSPLHF
TRBJ2-3,.,TRBD2,TRBV7-2,TGTGCCAGCAGCTCCCAGCGGGGGTTCACAGATACGCAGTATTTT,CASSSQRGFTDTQYF
TRBJ1-2,.,.,TRBV11-1,TGTGCCAGCAGCTTTTTGGGTCGGGCTAACTATGGCTACACCTTC,CASSFLGRANYGYTF
TRBJ1-2,.,TRBD1,TRBV27,TGTGCCAGCAGTTGGGGGACAGGGGATGGCTACACCTTC,CASSWGTGDGYTF
TRBJ1-5,.,TRBD1,TRBV7-9,TGTGCCAGCAGCTTAGCGAGGGGACAGCCGGAGCATTTT,CASSLARGQPEHF
TRBJ2-5,.,TRBD1,TRBV29-1,TGCAGCGTTGGAGGCCCTGACAGGGGCGAGACCCAGTACTTC,CSVGGPDRGETQYF
TRBJ2-7,few,.,TRBV28,TGTGCCAGCAGTCTTCCGGGATCCCTCTACGAGCAGTACTTC,CASSLPGSLYEQYF
TRBJ1-2,.,.,TRBV4-1,TGCGCCAGCAGCGACGCCGGCGGACAGTATGGCTACACCTTC,CASSDAGGQYGYTF
TRBJ1-6,.,TRBD1,TRBV7-2,TGTGCCAGCAGAAAAACAGGGGGTGGTAATTCACCCCTCCACTTT,CASRKTGGGNSPLHF
TRBJ2-3,once,TRBD1,TRBV5-1,TGCGCCAGCAGCTTGGGACAGGGGTTCATAAATACGCAGTATTTT,CASSLGQGFINTQYF
TRBJ1-2,.,TRBD1,TRBV30,TGTGCCTGGAGCACCACAGGGGGCATTGGCTACACCTTC,CAWSTTGGIGYTF
TRBJ1-6,few,.,TRBV11-2,TGTGCCACCGTGCGGCAGGGGCCCTCACCCCTCCACTTT,CATVRQGPSPLHF
TRBJ1-1,.,.,TRBV19,TGTGCCAGTAGTATAGATGGTAGGGGAACTAACACTGAAGCTTTCTTT,CASSIDGRGTNTEAFF
TRBJ2-2,.,.,TRBV5-1,TGCGCCAGCAGCTTGGGTATGGCGGGGGCCAACACCGGGGAGCTGTTTTTT,CASSLGMAGANTGELFF
TRBJ2-5,.,TRBD2,TRBV7-9,TGTGCCAGCAGCTTAGGTGGCCTAGCGGAAGAGACCCAGTACTTC,CASSLGGLAEETQYF
TRBJ2-5,once,TRBD2,TRBV5-1,TGCGCCAGCAGCGTACATAGCGGGGGGCAAGAGACCCAGTACTTC,CASSVHSGGQETQYF
TRBJ1-1,.,.,TRBV29-1,TGCGGCGTTGACTATGAAAGCCCTGAAGCTTTCTTT,CGVDYESPEAFF
TRBJ2-2,.,.,TRBV19,TGTGCCAGTAGAAGGGAGGGGGGGCGACGTACCGGGGAGCTGTTTTTT,CASRREGGRRTGELFF
TRBJ1-1,.,TRBD1,TRBV7-8,TGTGCCAGCAGCTCAACCCGACAGGGAACTGAAGCTTTCTTT,CASSSTRQGTEAFF
TRBJ1-1,.,TRBD1,TRBV29-1,TGCAGCGCCCAGGGACAGGCGAACACTGAAGCTTTCTTT,CSAQGQANTEAFF
TRBJ2-1,.,TRBD2,TRBV27,TGTGCCAGCAGTTTAGGGACTAGCGGGGGGTCTGAGCAGTTCTTC,CASSLGTSGGSEQFF
TRBJ2-7,.,TRBD1,TRBV6-5,TGTGCCAGCAGTTCGACAGGGGCGAGCTCCTACGAGCAGTACTTC,CASSSTGASSYEQYF
TRBJ1-2,.,TRBD1,TRBV7-9,TGTGCCAGCAGCACTCGGACAGGGACCTATGGCTACACCTTC,CASSTRTGTYGYTF
TRBJ2-1,.,TRBD2,TRBV11-3,TGTGCCAGCAGCTTAGGCCTAGCGGGGGGTATCGATGAGCAGTTCTTC,CASSLGLAGGIDEQFF
TRBJ2-7,.,TRBD2,TRBV4-3,TGCGCCAGCAGCCAGTATACCGGGACTAGCGGCTACGAGCAGTACTTC,CASSQYTGTSGYEQYF
TRBJ1-1,few,TRBD1,TRBV6-1,TGTGCCAGCATGGACAGGGGGGTGGTCACTGAAGCTTTCTTT,CASMDRGVVTEAFF
TRBJ1-1,once,TRBD1,TRBV11-3,TGTGCCAGCAGCCAAGGACAGGGGGTCACTGAAGCTTTCTTT,CASSQGQGVTEAFF
TRBJ2-5,.,TRBD2,TRBV9,TGTGCCAGCAGCGTGGGGGGACTAGCGGGGGGTTCAGAGACCCAGTACTTC,CASSVGGLAGGSETQYF
TRBJ2-6,.,.,TRBV11-3,TGTGCCAGCAGCGCTACAGGGACTGGGGCCAACGTCCTGACTTTC,CASSATGTGANVLTF
TRBJ2-2,.,TRBD2,TRBV4-3,TGCGCCAGCAGCCGCGGGACTAGCGGGGGGTCCGCGAACACCGGGGAGCTGTTTTTT,CASSRGTSGGSANTGELFF
TRBJ1-5,.,TRBD1,TRBV7-2,TGTGCCAGCTCTCCGGACAGGGGGCGGGTTGGACAGCCCCAGCATTTT,CASSPDRGRVGQPQHF
TRBJ1-2,.,.,TRBV7-2,TGTGCCAGCAGCTTCTCTACGGACTATGGCTACACCTTC,CASSFSTDYGYTF
TRBJ1-1,few,.,TRBV10-3,TGTGCCATCAGTGAGCTTCAGGGCGCGGCGAACACTGAAGCTTTCTTT,CAISELQGAANTEAFF
TRBJ1-5,.,.,TRBV18,TGTGCCAGCTCACCTTCCGTAGGGGCAGTAAATCAGCCCCAGCATTTT,CASSPSVGAVNQPQHF
TRBJ2-7,few,.,TRBV9,TGTGCCAGTAACGAGGGGGGGGACACCTACGAGCAGTACTTC,CASNEGGDTYEQYF
TRBJ2-6,.,TRBD2,TRBV4-3,TGCGCCAGCAGCATTAGCGGGTCCAGCTCTGGGGCCAACGTCCTGACTTTC,CASSISGSSSGANVLTF
TRBJ2-1,.,.,TRBV7-7,TGTGCTAGCAGCAACAACAGGGACAATGAGCAGTTCTTC,CASSNNRDNEQFF
TRBJ1-1,.,.,TRBV29-1,TGCAGCGTTGTACGGCAGGGAGGGACTGAAGCTTTCTTT,CSVVRQGGTEAFF